A selection of T cell receptor beta chains follows, all from one sample in a study of control samples from healthy donors and cancer patients. This table comes from immunoSEQ multiplex PCR, and its TCRdb copy is limited to in-frame clones, with some not included. The table includes about 120,000 clones, roughly 89% detected once. Material: blood. The source of these receptors is a man in his thirties or forties in good health. The CDR3 runs from the conserved cysteine through the conserved F or W.

v_gene,len,j_gene,CDR3aa
TRBV7-6,15,TRBJ2-3,CASSPQTGAGDTQYF
TRBV9,15,TRBJ1-5,CASSVGRGSNQPQHF
TRBV24-1,13,TRBJ2-2,CATTPTGAGELFF
TRBV6-6,12,TRBJ1-1,CASSRRTAEAFF
TRBV7-2,13,TRBJ2-1,CASSSAGTNEQFF
TRBV24-1,15,TRBJ2-3,CATSDSRVRADTQYF
TRBV6-6,12,TRBJ1-1,CASSRRATEAFF
TRBV3-1/TRBV3-2,14,TRBJ1-1,CASSVQGKNTEAFF
TRBV15,18,TRBJ1-6,CATSRDQRDRGRGSPLHF
TRBV7-9,11,TRBJ1-2,CASEPYYGYTF
TRBV5-1,14,TRBJ2-2,CASSPGSLTGELFF
TRBV6-5,14,TRBJ2-2,CASRWQADTGELFF
TRBV24-1,15,TRBJ2-3,CATSSSGFRTDTQYF
TRBV5-5,15,TRBJ1-4,CASSFSGGANEKLFF
TRBV19,14,TRBJ2-1,CASRLAGVGNEQFF
TRBV18,12,TRBJ1-1,CASSPVSFVAFF
TRBV7-9,14,TRBJ1-2,CASSLVANNYGYTF
TRBV11-3,13,TRBJ2-5,CASSLWTQETQYF
TRBV18,13,TRBJ2-5,CASSTGYQETQYF
TRBV5-1,14,TRBJ2-2,CASSWIPNTGELFF
TRBV9,14,TRBJ2-7,CASSVQGSSYEQYF
TRBV5-4,15,TRBJ2-3,CASKNRATSTDTQYF
TRBV12-3/TRBV12-4,13,TRBJ1-2,CASSLDRVRGYTF
TRBV15,16,TRBJ2-3,CATSRGGDSRTDTQYF
TRBV7-9,14,TRBJ1-2,CASSLVGVNYGYTF